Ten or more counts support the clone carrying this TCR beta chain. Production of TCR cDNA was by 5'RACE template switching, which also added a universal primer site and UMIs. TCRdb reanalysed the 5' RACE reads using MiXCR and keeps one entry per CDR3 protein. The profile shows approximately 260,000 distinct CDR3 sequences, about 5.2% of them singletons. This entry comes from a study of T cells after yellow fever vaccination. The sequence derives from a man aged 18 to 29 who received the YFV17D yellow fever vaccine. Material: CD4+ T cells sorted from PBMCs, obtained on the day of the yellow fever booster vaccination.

CDR3 nucleotide sequence: TGTGCCAGCAGGCCGGCCCACGGCGGGGAGCTGTTTTTT. This codes for CASRPAHGGELFF. The V and J genes are TRBV7-2 and TRBJ2-2; the D is unclear. CDR1 is SGHTA and CDR2 is FQGNSA in the germline V gene. Trimming removed 6 bases from V and 7 bases from J, with 12 bases in between. This CDR3 has 13 residues.